This entry features one T cell receptor (beta chain) sequence. This clonotype was counted many times. Its antigen remains undetermined. There are no base qualities to consult, and no much larger clone falls within one base. This entry belongs to a study of T cells after yellow fever vaccination (dated by TCRdb to the late 2010s). In terms of the full investigation: Libraries from fractions with low cell numbers were prepared with the SMART-Seq v4 Ultra Low Input RNA kit. Bulk TCR alpha and beta repertoires were sequenced longitudinally to track T-cell clones before and after primary and booster YFV17D yellow fever vaccination. Blood samples were taken at several timepoints before and after primary and secondary immunization, and bulk PBMC replicates and cell subsets were isolated. Two healthy male donors, one aged 18 to 29 and one aged 30 to 40 years, made up the cohort. The research as a whole found: Compared with the primary T-cell response, the secondary T-cell response was weaker but faster, peaking on day 5 rather than day 15. After the booster, most of the clones that had expanded following primary vaccination were detected again (around 95% of CD4 and around 87% of CD8), which suggests that memory was broadly maintained. Computational filtering was required because FACS-sorted repertoires could contain abundant contaminating clonotypes from the bulk population. A small fraction of clonotypes showed up in both the CD4 and CD8 compartments, probably as a result of convergent recombination. Only a couple of donors were included in the study, so the extent to which the findings can be generalized is limited.

Reading the label with the study, this specimen's treatment or condition is: live attenuated yellow fever vaccine strain. Two biological replicates of bulk PBMCs were collected at each blood-draw timepoint. PBMCs were isolated from peripheral blood using a standard Ficoll-Paque protocol. TriZol was used to extract RNA from bulk PBMCs, from CD4 and CD8 fractions, and from dextramer-positive and dextramer-negative fractions. TCR cDNA was synthesized by 5'RACE template switching, which introduced a universal primer site and unique molecular identifiers. cDNA synthesis was primed from both the TCR alpha and TCR beta constant segments. Library amplification involved two PCR steps, and the second step added sample barcodes and sequencing adapters. Libraries were sequenced on Illumina HiSeq 2500 (2x100 bp) or NovaSeq (2x150 bp). The authors processed their data as follows. Reads were demultiplexed and collapsed into UMI consensus sequences with MIGEC, and V(D)J alignment was performed with MiXCR. Using edgeR on replicate PBMC samples, clonotypes were called vaccine-responding if FDR was below 0.01 and the log2 fold change was above 5 up to day 15. Each bulk clonotype was labeled CD4 or CD8 based on which sequenced repertoire, CD4 or CD8, contained the clonotype at higher abundance. TCRdb reworked the public reads: Q25 trimming with fastp, MiXCR clone assembly, productive beta chains retained. Each entry merges the rows of one CDR3 protein and shows their most common DNA and genes. The V and J calls, along with clone size, are taken from TCRdb and not from the paper's own processing. For this sample the table gives hundreds of thousands of distinct CDR3 sequences, of which around 6.5% were detected only once. Together, the top ten hold 15% of the sample.

The sequence was obtained from a man younger than 40 who received the YFV17D yellow fever vaccine. The sequenced sample was PBMCs, obtained 5 days after the yellow fever booster vaccination.

For the CDR3, the sequence is CASSLGLGLAMSNEQFF. The nucleotide sequence is TGTGCCAGCAGCTTGGGTCTTGGACTAGCGATGAGCAATGAGCAGTTCTTC. Rearrangement joined TRBV5-5 to TRBJ2-1; the central 9 bases match TRBD2. Looking up the germline V gene (reference sequence) yields CDR1 SGHKS and CDR2 YYEKEE. The CDR3 spans 17 residues, from the cysteine through the phenylalanine. CDR3 DNA is the only sequence kept; it has 51 bases, read in frame from the first base. V lost 0 bases and J lost 6 bases, and the count of bases not matched to a germline gene is 10. With the portions outside the CDR3 filled from the reference TRBV5-5 and TRBJ2-1 genes, the complete variable region becomes DAGVTQSPTHLIKTRGQQVTLRCSPISGHKSVSWYQQVLGQGPQFIFQYYEKEERGRGNFPDRFSARQFPNYSSELNVNALLLGDSALYLCASSLGLGLAMSNEQFFGPGTRLTVL.